This T cell receptor (beta chain) was profiled in a study of cytomegalovirus exposure and HLA in healthy donors. At the level of the study: Prior work identified 100 million to 130 million unique TCR beta sequences in roughly 190 million T cells. Findings and caveats of the study: In vitro work confirmed that a few CMV-associated chains recognize CMV antigens. For cytomegalovirus status, the classifier reportedly gave diagnoses with high specificity and sensitivity.

The PCR ran on 60 Vbeta and 13 Jbeta primers. Repertoires were generated with immunoSEQ multiplex PCR, while TCRdb's copy carries only in-frame clones and drops some. Seen here are over 100,000 clones, roughly three fifths observed once, and the top ten hold about 4.9%. Concerning this clone itself: The antigen is undetermined.

With 3 bases removed from V and 0 bases from J, the gap between germline ends came to 26 bases. The CDR3 has 20 residues. In germline, CDR1 is MNHNS, CDR2 SASEGT. Sequences were obtained from PBMCs. The chain employs TRBV6-1 and TRBJ1-1; perhaps TRBD1 as D (5 bases). The receptor's source is a human donor in good health. The CDR3 protein is CASSDGGGPNPTLMNTEAFF. The DNA of the CDR3 is TGTGCCAGCAGTGACGGGGGAGGGCCGAACCCGACCCTTATGAACACTGAAGCTTTCTTT.